This T cell receptor (beta chain) was captured in a study of early T cells in non-severe SARS-CoV-2 infection. TCRdb re-analysed the 5' RACE reads in MiXCR, keeping a single row per CDR3 protein. The table lists 55,000 to 65,000 distinct CDR3 sequences, under 15% of them singletons, with roughly 4.5% in the top ten. This clonotype was seen many times. V was shortened by 2 bases and J by 3 bases, with 19 bases between the two germline ends. Germline values: CDR1 DFQATT, CDR2 SNEGSKA (reference sequence). This CDR3 region has 16 residues. This chain connects TRBV20-1 to TRBJ1-2; the D gene is possibly TRBD1 (6 bases). Sequenced sample: whole blood. The TCR comes from an adult who was a healthcare worker with PCR-confirmed SARS-CoV-2 infection or an uninfected control (not recorded which). DNA of the CDR3: TGCAGTGCTAGACGGGCTGGGGGGCGGATAGACTATGGCTACACCTTC. Protein: CSARRAGGRIDYGYTF.